The sequence of this T cell receptor (beta chain) was determined in a study of shared T cell receptors in the human thymus. TCRdb's table, derived via immunoSEQ multiplex PCR, lists solely in-frame clones and lacks some. Here the sample spans approximately 580,000 clones, 70% to 80% being singletons. The CDR3 runs 15 residues. The V end lost 3 bases, the J end lost 4 bases, and 12 bases lay between the germline ends. The germline V gene has CDR1 LNHDA and CDR2 SQIVND (reference sequence). This clone was counted a few times. The same data also went into a second study, on human thymus T cells. From that study: Corrective surgery for congenital heart defects was being performed on the healthy Finnish infants who were the donors. The thymus tissue came from resections taken during corrective heart surgery. Highly overlapping thymic repertoires among unrelated individuals were reported in related research.

The receptor was derived from a boy in the first two years of life with a congenital heart defect. The specimen was thymocytes. V and J are TRBV19 and TRBJ2-2; D unclear. The DNA of the CDR3 is TGTGCCAGTAGTATCACCCCGGCGGCCACCGGGGAGCTGTTTTTT. Encoded protein: CASSITPAATGELFF. The full variable domain, rest sourced from reference TRBV19 and TRBJ2-2, is DGGITQSPKYLFRKEGQNVTLSCEQNLNHDAMYWYRQDPGQGLRLIYYSQIVNDFQKGDIAEGYSVSREKKESFPLTVTSAQKNPTAFYLCASSITPAATGELFFGEGSRLTVL.